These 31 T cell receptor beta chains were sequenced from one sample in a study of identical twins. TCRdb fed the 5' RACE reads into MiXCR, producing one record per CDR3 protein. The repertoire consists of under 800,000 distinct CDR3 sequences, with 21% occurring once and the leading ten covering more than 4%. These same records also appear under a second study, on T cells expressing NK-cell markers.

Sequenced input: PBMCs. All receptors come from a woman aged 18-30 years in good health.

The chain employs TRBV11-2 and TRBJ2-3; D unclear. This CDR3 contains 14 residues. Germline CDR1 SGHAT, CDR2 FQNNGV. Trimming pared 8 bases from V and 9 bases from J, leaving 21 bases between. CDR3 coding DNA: TGTGCCAGCCAACTTTCGTTATACAAGGACACGCAGTATTTT. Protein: CASQLSLYKDTQYF. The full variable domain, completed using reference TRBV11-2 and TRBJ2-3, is EAGVAQSPRYKIIEKRQSVAFWCNPISGHATLYWYQQILGQGPKLLIQFQNNGVVDDSQLPKDRFSAERLKGVDSTLKIQPAKLEDSAVYLCASQLSLYKDTQYFGPGTRLTVL.

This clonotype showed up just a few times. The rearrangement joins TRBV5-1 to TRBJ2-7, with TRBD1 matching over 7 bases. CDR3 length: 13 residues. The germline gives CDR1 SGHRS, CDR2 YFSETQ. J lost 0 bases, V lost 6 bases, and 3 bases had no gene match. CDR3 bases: TGCGCCAGCACGGGACAGAACTCCTACGAGCAGTACTTC. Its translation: CASTGQNSYEQYF.

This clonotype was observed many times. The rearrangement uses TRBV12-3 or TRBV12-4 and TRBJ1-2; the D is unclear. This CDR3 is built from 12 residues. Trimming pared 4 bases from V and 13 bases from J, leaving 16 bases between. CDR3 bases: TGTGCCAGCAGTTCCCTTCGTCGGACGGGCACCTTC. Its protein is CASSSLRRTGTF.

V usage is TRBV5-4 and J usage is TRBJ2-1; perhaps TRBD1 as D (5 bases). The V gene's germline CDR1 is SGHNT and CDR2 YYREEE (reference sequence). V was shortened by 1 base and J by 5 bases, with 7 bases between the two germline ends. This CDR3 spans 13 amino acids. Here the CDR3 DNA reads TGTGCCAGCAGCTTGATGACAGACAATGAGCAGTTCTTC. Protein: CASSLMTDNEQFF. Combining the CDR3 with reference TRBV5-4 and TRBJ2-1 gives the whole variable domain ETGVTQSPTHLIKTRGQQVTLRCSSQSGHNTVSWYQQALGQGPQFIFQYYREEENGRGNFPPRFSGLQFPNYSSELNVNALELDDSALYLCASSLMTDNEQFFGPGTRLTVL.

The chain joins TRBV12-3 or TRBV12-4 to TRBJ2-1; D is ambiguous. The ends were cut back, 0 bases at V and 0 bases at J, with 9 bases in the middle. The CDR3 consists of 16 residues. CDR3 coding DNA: TGTGCCAGCAGTTTAGCGCTAAGTGCCTCCTACAATGAGCAGTTCTTC. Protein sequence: CASSLALSASYNEQFF.

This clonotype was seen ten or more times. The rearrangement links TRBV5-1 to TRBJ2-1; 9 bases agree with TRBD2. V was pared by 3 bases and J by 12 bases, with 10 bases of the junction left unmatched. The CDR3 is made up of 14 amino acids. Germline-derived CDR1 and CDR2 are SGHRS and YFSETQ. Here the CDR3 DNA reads TGCGCCAGCAGCTCCTTGCGGGAGGGAGAGGTGCAGTTCTTC. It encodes CASSSLREGEVQFF. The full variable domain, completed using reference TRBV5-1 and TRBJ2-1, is KAGVTQTPRYLIKTRGQQVTLSCSPISGHRSVSWYQQTPGQGLQFLFEYFSETQRNKGNFPGRFSGRQFSNSRSEMNVSTLELGDSALYLCASSSLREGEVQFFGPGTRLTVL.

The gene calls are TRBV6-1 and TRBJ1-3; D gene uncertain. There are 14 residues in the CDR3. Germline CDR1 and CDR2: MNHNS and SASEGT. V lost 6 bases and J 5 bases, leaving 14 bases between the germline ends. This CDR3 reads CASRPGVGRNTIYF. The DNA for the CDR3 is TGTGCCAGCAGGCCGGGAGTCGGCAGAAACACCATATATTTT.

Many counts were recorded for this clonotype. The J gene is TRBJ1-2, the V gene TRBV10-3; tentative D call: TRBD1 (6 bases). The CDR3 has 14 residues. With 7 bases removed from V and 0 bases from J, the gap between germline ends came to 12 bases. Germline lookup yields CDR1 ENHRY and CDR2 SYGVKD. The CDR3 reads CAITTTGANYGYTF. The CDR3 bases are TGTGCCATCACCACGACAGGAGCTAACTATGGCTACACCTTC.

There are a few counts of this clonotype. The CDR3 here is CASSLEVGSGSYEQYF. The DNA for the CDR3 is TGCGCCAGCAGCTTGGAAGTCGGGAGCGGTTCCTACGAGCAGTACTTC. The rearrangement joins TRBV5-1 to TRBJ2-7, with a weak D call TRBD2 (6 bases). V gave up 0 bases and J gave up 1 base, with 14 bases separating them. Germline CDR1 reads SGHRS; CDR2 reads YFSETQ. This CDR3 region has 16 residues.

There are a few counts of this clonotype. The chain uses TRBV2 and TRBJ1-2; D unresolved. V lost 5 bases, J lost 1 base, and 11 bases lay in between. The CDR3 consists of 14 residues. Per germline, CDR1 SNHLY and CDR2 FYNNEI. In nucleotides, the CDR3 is TGTGCCAGCAGTCTACTTTACAGTAACTATGGCTACACCTTC. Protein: CASSLLYSNYGYTF.

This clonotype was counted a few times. CDR3 in DNA: TGTGCCAGCAGACCTGGGGGGTTGGGTACTGAAGCTTTCTTT. Its translation is CASRPGGLGTEAFF. The rearrangement joins TRBV12-3 or TRBV12-4 to TRBJ1-1; D may be TRBD1 (5 bases). V dropped 6 bases and J dropped 5 bases, with 16 bases sitting between them. This CDR3 contains 14 residues.

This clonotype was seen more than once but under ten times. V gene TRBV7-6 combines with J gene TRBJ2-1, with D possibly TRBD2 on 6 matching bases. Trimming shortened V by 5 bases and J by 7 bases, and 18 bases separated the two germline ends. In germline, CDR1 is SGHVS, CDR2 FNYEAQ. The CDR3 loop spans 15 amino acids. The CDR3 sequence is CASSPARTTGNEQFF. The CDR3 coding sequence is TGTGCCAGCAGCCCAGCAAGGACTACAGGAAATGAGCAGTTCTTC.

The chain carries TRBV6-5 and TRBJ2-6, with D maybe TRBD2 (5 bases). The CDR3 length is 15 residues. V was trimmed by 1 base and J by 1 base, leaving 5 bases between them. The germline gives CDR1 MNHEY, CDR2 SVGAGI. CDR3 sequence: CASSYLASGANVLTF. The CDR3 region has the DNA TGTGCCAGCAGTTACTTAGCGTCTGGGGCCAACGTCCTGACTTTC.

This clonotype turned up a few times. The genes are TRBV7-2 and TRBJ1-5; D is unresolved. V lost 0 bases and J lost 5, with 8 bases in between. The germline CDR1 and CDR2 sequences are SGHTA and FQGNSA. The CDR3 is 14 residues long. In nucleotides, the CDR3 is TGTGCCAGCAGCTTAGCAATTTCTTATCAGCCCCAGCATTTT. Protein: CASSLAISYQPQHF.

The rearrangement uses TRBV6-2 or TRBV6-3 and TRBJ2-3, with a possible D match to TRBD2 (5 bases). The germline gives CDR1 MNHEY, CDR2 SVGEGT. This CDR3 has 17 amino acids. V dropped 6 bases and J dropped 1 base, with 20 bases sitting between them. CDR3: CASRSAWRIGGTDTQYF. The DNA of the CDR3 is TGTGCCAGCAGGAGCGCCTGGAGGATTGGTGGCACAGATACGCAGTATTTT.

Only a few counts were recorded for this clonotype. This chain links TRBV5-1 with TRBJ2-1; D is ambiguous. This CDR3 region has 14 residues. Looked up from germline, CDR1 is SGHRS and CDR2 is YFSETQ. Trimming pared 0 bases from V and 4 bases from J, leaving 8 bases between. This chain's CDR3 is CASSLEGPYNEQFF. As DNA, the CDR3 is TGCGCCAGCAGCTTGGAGGGCCCATACAATGAGCAGTTCTTC.

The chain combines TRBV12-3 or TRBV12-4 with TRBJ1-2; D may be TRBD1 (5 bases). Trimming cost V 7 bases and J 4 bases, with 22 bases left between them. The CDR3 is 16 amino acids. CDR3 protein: CASTGEGRGVTYGYTF. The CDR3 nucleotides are TGTGCCAGCACTGGCGAGGGACGGGGGGTTACCTATGGCTACACCTTC.

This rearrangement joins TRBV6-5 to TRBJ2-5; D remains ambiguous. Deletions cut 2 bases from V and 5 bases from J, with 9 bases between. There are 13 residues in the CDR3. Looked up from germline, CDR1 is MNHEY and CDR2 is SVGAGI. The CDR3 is CASSYRYRETQYF. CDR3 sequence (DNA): TGTGCCAGCAGTTACAGGTACCGGGAGACCCAGTACTTC.

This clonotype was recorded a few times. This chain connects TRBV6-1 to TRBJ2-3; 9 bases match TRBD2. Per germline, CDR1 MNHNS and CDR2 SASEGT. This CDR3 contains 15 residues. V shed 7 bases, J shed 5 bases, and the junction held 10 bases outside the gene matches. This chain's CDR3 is CASTSRRGGLDTQYF. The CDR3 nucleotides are TGTGCCAGCACCAGCAGGCGGGGGGGCCTAGATACGCAGTATTTT.

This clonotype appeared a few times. In nucleotides, the CDR3 is TGCGCCAGCAGCTTGGAACCAGAATCCTACGAGCAGTACTTC. It encodes CASSLEPESYEQYF. J is TRBJ2-7 and V is TRBV5-1; the D is unclear. Germline CDR1 is SGHRS and CDR2 is YFSETQ. V was clipped by 0 bases and J by 1 base, with 8 bases between them. The CDR3 sequence is 14 residues long.

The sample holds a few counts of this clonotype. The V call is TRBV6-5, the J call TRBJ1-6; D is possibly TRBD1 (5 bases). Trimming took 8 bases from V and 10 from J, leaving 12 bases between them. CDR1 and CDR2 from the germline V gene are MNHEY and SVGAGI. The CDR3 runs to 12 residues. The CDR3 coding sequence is TGTGCCAGCCAGGGACGCCGATCACCCCTCCACTTT. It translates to CASQGRRSPLHF.

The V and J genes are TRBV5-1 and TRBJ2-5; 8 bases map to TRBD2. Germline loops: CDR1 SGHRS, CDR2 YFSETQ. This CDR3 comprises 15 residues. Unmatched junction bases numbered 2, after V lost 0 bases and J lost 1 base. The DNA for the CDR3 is TGCGCCAGCAGCTTGGGACTAGCGAGCCAAGAGACCCAGTACTTC. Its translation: CASSLGLASQETQYF.

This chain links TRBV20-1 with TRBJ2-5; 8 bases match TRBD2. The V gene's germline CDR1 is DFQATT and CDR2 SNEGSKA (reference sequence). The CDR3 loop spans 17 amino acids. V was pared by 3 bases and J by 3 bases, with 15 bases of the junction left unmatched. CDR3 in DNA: TGCAGTGCTAGGTTCCGGTTGGGACTAGGCGGTAAAGAGACCCAGTACTTC. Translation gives CSARFRLGLGGKETQYF.

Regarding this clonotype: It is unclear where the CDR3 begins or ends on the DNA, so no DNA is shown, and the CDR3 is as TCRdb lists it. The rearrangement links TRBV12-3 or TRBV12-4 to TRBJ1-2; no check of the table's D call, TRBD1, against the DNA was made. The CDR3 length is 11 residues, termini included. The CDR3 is CASSLVGTGTF.

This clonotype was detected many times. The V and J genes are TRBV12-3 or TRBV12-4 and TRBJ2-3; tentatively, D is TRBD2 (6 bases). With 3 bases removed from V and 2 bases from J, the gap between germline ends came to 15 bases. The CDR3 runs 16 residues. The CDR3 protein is CASSLRSGGATDTQYF. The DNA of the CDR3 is TGTGCCAGCAGTTTGAGATCTGGCGGGGCCACAGATACGCAGTATTTT.

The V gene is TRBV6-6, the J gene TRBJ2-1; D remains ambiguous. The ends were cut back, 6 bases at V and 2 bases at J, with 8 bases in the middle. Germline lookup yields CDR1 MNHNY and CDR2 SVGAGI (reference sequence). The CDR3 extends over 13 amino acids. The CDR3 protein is CASRPFTYNEQFF. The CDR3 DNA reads TGTGCCAGCAGACCTTTTACCTACAATGAGCAGTTCTTC.

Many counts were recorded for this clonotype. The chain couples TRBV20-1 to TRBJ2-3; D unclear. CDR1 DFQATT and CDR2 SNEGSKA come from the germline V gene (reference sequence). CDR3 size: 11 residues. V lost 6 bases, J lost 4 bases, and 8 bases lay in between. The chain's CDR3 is CSALLSDTQYF. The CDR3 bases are TGCAGTGCCCTCCTCTCAGATACGCAGTATTTT.

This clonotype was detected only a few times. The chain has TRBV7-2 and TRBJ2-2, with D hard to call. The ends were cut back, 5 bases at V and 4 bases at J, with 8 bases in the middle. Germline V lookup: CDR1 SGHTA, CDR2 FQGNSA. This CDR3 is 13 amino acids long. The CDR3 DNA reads TGTGCCAGCAGCCTTCAAACCACCGGGGAGCTGTTTTTT. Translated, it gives CASSLQTTGELFF.

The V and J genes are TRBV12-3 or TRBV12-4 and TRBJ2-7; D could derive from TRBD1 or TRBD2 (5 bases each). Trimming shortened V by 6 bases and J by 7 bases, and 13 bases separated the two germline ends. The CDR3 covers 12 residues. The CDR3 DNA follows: TGTGCCAGCAGCCACCAAGGGGAGGAGCAGTACTTC. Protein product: CASSHQGEEQYF.

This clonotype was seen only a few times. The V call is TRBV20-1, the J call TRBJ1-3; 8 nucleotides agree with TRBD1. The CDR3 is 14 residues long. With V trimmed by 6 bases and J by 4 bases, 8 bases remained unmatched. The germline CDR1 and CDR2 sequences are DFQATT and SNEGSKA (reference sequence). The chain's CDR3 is CSAQSWTGGNTIYF. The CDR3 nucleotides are TGCAGTGCCCAATCATGGACAGGGGGAAACACCATATATTTT.

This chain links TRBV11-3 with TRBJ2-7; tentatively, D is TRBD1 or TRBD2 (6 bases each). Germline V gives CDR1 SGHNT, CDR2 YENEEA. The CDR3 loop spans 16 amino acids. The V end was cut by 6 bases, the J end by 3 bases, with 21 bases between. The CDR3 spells CASSSLGGVYDYEQYF. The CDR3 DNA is TGTGCCAGCAGTTCCCTGGGGGGCGTATACGACTACGAGCAGTACTTC.